Shown below are 2 T cell receptor beta chains from a single sample sequenced in a study of T cells expressing NK-cell markers. For each CDR3 protein, TCRdb gives one entry from its re-call of the 5' RACE reads, without DNA. This listing includes approximately 380,000 distinct CDR3 sequences. Sequenced material: blood T cells: a sorted CD56 or NKG2C T cell subset, CD4+ or CD8+ T cells, or bulk PBMC T cells (not recorded which). The receptors come from a man between 18 and 69 years old in good health.

The gene calls are TRBV7-8 and TRBJ2-1; TCRdb reports TRBD2, a call that lacks DNA to check it against. The CDR3 sequence is 16 residues long. Looked up from germline, CDR1 is SGHVS and CDR2 is FQNEAQ. The CDR3 is CASSPSVHRGGNEQFF.

The CDR3 is CASSDSALANYGYTF. J is TRBJ1-2 and V is TRBV6-4. Per the germline V gene, CDR1 is MRHNA and CDR2 is SNTAGT. The CDR3 runs 15 residues.